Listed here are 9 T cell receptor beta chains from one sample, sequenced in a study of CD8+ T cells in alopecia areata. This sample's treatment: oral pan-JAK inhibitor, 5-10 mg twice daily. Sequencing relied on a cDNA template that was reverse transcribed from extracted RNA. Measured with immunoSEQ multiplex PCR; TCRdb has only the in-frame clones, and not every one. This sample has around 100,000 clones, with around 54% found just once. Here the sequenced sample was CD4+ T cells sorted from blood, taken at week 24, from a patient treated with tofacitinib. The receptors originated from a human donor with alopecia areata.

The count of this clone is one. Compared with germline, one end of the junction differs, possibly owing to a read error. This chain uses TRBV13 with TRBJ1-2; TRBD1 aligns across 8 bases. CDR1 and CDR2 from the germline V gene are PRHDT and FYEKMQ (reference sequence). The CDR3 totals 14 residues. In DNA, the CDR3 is TGTGCCAGCAGCCTAGGACAGGGCCCCTATGGCTACACCTTC. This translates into CASSLGQGPYGYTF.

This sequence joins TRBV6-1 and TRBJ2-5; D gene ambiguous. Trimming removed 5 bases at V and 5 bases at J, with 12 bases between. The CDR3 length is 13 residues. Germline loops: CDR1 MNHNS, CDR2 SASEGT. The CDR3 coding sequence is TGTGCCAGCAGTAAAGTACAGTTGGAGACCCAGTACTTC. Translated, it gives CASSKVQLETQYF.

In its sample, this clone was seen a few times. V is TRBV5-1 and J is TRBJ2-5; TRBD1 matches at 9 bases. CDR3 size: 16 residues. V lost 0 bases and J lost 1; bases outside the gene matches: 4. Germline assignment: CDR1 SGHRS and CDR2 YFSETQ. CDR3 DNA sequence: TGCGCCAGCAGCTTGGGAGCGACAGGGGGCCAAGAGACCCAGTACTTC. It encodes CASSLGATGGQETQYF.

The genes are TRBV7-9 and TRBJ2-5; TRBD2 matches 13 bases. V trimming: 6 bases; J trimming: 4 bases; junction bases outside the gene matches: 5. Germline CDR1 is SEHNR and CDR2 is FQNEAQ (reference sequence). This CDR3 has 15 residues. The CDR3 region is CASSPGTSGAETQYF. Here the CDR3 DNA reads TGTGCCAGCAGTCCCGGGACTAGCGGGGCAGAGACCCAGTACTTC.

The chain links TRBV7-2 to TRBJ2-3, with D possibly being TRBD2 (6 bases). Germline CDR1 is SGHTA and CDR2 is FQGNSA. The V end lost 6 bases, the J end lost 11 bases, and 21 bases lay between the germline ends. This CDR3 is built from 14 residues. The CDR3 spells CASSQRTTRRGQYF. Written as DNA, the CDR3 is TGTGCCAGCAGTCAAAGGACTACCCGTCGAGGGCAGTATTTT.

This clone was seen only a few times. CDR3 region: CAWRGKDGSSYEQYF. DNA of the CDR3: TGTGCCTGGAGGGGTAAGGACGGCAGCTCCTACGAGCAGTACTTC. J is TRBJ2-7 and V is TRBV30; D uncertain. Per the germline V gene, CDR1 is GTSNPN and CDR2 is SVGIG (reference sequence). With 3 bases removed from V and 0 bases from J, the gap between germline ends came to 15 bases. The CDR3 runs 15 residues.

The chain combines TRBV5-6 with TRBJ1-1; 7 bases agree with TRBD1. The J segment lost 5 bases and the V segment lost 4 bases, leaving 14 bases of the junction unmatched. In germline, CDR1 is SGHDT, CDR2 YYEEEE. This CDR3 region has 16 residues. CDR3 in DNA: TGTGCCAGCAGCCCGATGGGAAGACAGGGAAGGACTGAAGCTTTCTTT. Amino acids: CASSPMGRQGRTEAFF.

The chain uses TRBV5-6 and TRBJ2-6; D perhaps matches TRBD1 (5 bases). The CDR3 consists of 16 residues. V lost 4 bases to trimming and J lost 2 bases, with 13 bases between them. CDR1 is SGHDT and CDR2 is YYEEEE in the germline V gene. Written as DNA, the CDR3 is TGTGCCAGCAGCCTTCCAAAAGGGGCTGGGGCCAACGTCCTGACTTTC. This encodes CASSLPKGAGANVLTF.

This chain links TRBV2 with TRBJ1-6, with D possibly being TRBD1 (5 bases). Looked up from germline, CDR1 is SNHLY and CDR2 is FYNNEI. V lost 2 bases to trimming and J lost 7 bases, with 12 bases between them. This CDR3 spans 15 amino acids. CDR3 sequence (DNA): TGTGCCAGCAGTGAAAGTCGACAGAGCAATTCACCCCTCCACTTT. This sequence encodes CASSESRQSNSPLHF.